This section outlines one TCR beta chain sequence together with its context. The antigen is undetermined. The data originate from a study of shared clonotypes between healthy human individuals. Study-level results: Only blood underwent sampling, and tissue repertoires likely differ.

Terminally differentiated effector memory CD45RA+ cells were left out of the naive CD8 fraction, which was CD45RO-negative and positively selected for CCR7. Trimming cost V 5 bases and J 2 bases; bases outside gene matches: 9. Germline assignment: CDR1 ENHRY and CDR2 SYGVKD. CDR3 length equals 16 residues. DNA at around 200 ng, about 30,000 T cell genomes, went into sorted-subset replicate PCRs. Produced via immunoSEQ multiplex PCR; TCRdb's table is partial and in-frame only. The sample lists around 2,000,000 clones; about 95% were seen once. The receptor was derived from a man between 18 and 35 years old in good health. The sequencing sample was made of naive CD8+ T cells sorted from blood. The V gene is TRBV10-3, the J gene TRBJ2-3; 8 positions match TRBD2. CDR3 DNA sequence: TGTGCCATCAGTACCCCCGGGACTAGTTCCACAGATACGCAGTATTTT. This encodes CAISTPGTSSTDTQYF.